Following are 10 T cell receptor beta chains from one sample sequenced in a study of tumor and adjacent non-tumor tissue in lung cancer. No cell sorting was done before RNA was extracted from the tissue. The normal lung tissue was taken more than 3 cm from the tumor edge. TCRbeta libraries were built with three rounds of nested PCR, modified from ARM-PCR. TCRdb redid the calling of the multiplex PCR reads with MiXCR, one entry per CDR3 protein. The sample holds 60,000 to 85,000 distinct CDR3 sequences, 76% seen once. Sequencing was carried out using distant non-tumor lung tissue. These receptors all come from a man aged 60 to 69 with non-small cell lung cancer.

A note on this clonotype: One end of the junction fails to match germline, which may point to a read error. The chain has TRBV4-1 and TRBJ2-3; weak D call: TRBD1 (5 bases). The CDR3 covers 17 residues. Germline V gene data show CDR1 as MGHRA and CDR2 as YSYEKL. The CDR3 spells CAISQDTDQGITDTQYF. The CDR3 DNA follows: TGCGCCATCAGCCAAGATACGGACCAGGGCATCACAGATACGCAGTATTTT.

Remarks on this clonotype: Germline is not matched at one junction end, which may reflect a read error. The chain combines TRBV28 with TRBJ1-1, with D possibly matching TRBD1 (5 bases). The germline V gene has CDR1 MDHEN and CDR2 SYDVKM. The CDR3 loop spans 15 amino acids. CDR3 residues: CASSLPGLGKTEAFF. In DNA form, the CDR3 reads TGTGCCAGTAGTTTGCCGGGACTGGGGAAGACTGAAGCTTTCTTT.

This clonotype was seen many times. The CDR3 here is CSAGPGLAVYEQYF. CDR3 DNA: TGCAGTGCAGGACCGGGACTAGCAGTCTACGAGCAGTACTTC. V and J are TRBV20-1 and TRBJ2-7, with 9 nucleotides matching TRBD2. CDR3 length equals 14 residues. J was trimmed by 3 bases and V by 6 bases; bases with no gene match: 9. The germline V gene has CDR1 DFQATT and CDR2 SNEGSKA (reference sequence).

Note on this clonotype: The CDR3 carries no conserved terminal phenylalanine or tryptophan, so it likely arises from a read error. It is unclear where the CDR3 begins or ends on the DNA, so no DNA is shown, and the CDR3 is as TCRdb lists it. The chain links TRBV11-3 to TRBJ2-3; the table names TRBD2, a call not compared with the DNA. The CDR3 length equals 16 residues, ends included. Germline V gives CDR1 SGHNT, CDR2 YENEEA. This CDR3 reads CADSSGLAYSTDTQCL.

On this clonotype itself: The junction shows a germline mismatch at one end, possibly a read error. The chain couples TRBV25-1 to TRBJ2-4; 8 bases are a match to TRBD1. The CDR3 is made up of 18 amino acids. Germline CDR1 and CDR2: MGHDK and SYGVNS. The CDR3 loop reads CTSSGQGPAGMAKNIQYF. As DNA, the CDR3 is TGTACCAGCAGCGGACAGGGTCCTGCCGGAATGGCCAAAAACATTCAGTACTTC.

About this clonotype itself: With a much larger clone just one base away, this may be a read error. The chain couples TRBV21-1 to TRBJ2-2; the listed D gene, TRBD1, was not tested against the DNA. TRBV21-1 is annotated as a pseudogene. CDR3 length equals 18 residues. DNA for the CDR3: TGTGCCAGCAGCAAATCAAGGCGGACAGTGAGTAACACCGGGGAGCTGTTTTTT. Its protein product is CASSKSRRTVSNTGELFF.

About this clonotype: The junction differs from germline at one of its ends, possibly a read error. The chain couples TRBV10-3 to TRBJ1-6, with a weak D call TRBD1 (6 bases). The germline V gene encodes CDR1 ENHRY and CDR2 SYGVKD. The CDR3 has 14 amino acids. CDR3 loop: CAIRGGSSNSPIHF. In DNA, the CDR3 is TGTGCCATCAGAGGGGGTAGCTCTAATTCACCCATCCACTTT.

This clonotype was observed a few times. This rearrangement joins TRBV28 to TRBJ1-1, with D hard to call. Germline V gives CDR1 MDHEN, CDR2 SYDVKM. V lost 5 bases, J lost 11 bases, and 15 bases lay in between. This CDR3 comprises 12 residues. The CDR3 bases are TGTGCCAGCAGTCCTAACACACCCGGGGCTTTCTTT. Protein: CASSPNTPGAFF.

Concerning this clonotype: Sequence at one end of the junction differs from germline and may be a read error. This chain uses TRBV28 with TRBJ2-7; 7 positions agree with TRBD1. The length of the CDR3 is 13 residues. Germline V gene lookup returns CDR1 MDHEN and CDR2 SYDVKM. CDR3 nucleotides: TGTGCCATCAGTCCCGGGACAGACTGCGAGCAGTACTTC. It specifies CAISPGTDCEQYF.

This chain connects TRBV5-4 to TRBJ2-5; 9 bases are shared with TRBD2. The CDR3 runs to 17 residues. Germline values: CDR1 SGHNT, CDR2 YYREEE (reference sequence). The J segment lost 5 bases and the V segment lost 7 bases, leaving 18 bases of the junction unmatched. The CDR3 spells CASGPIWTSDRQETQYF. The DNA for the CDR3 is TGTGCCAGCGGCCCAATCTGGACTAGCGACCGACAGGAGACCCAGTACTTC.